The clone carrying this T cell receptor beta chain came up once. The germline CDR1 and CDR2 sequences are SGHNT and YYREEE (reference sequence). The CDR3 length is 13 residues. Trimming took off 4 bases at V and 4 bases at J, with 9 bases between the two ends. The entry originates in a study of T cells in tumors after PD-1 blockade. Study information: Daily vismodegib 150 mg continued in a subset of anti-PD-1-treated patients.

The data were produced by immunoSEQ multiplex PCR, yet TCRdb's version contains in-frame clones alone and is incomplete. In the table there are 50,000 or so clones, approximately 79% of which are singletons. The rearrangement links TRBV5-4 to TRBJ1-3; no firm D call. The source is a human donor with basal cell carcinoma. The sequencing here drew on PBMCs, taken before anti-PD-1 treatment. In DNA form, the CDR3 reads TGTGCCAGCAGCCCCCCTTCGGGAAACACCATATATTTT. Its translation is CASSPPSGNTIYF. Variable domain in full (rest from reference TRBV5-4 and TRBJ1-3): ETGVTQSPTHLIKTRGQQVTLRCSSQSGHNTVSWYQQALGQGPQFIFQYYREEENGRGNFPPRFSGLQFPNYSSELNVNALELDDSALYLCASSPPSGNTIYFGEGSWLTVV.